A single sample is the source of the 11 T cell receptor beta chains below, sequenced in a study of control samples from healthy donors and cancer patients. Libraries were prepared by immunoSEQ multiplex PCR; TCRdb keeps only in-frame clonotypes and omits some of them. The top ten hold about 7.3% of the sample, which has more than 95,000 clones, 90% to 95% seen once. Sample: blood. These receptor sequences come from a man aged 18 to 30 in good health.

This chain joins TRBV5-4 and TRBJ1-3; TRBD1 aligns across 9 bases. This CDR3 is 17 amino acids long. In germline, CDR1 is SGHNT, CDR2 YYREEE (reference sequence). V trimming: 4 bases; J trimming: 0 bases; junction bases outside the gene matches: 8. CDR3 residues: CASSADRGPSSGNTIYF. The CDR3 nucleotides are TGTGCCAGCAGCGCGGACAGGGGTCCGAGCTCTGGAAACACCATATATTTT.

This chain uses TRBV7-3 with TRBJ1-1, with D unclear. CDR3 length: 13 amino acids. V was shortened by 5 bases and J by 1 base, with 8 bases between the two germline ends. Germline values: CDR1 SGHTA, CDR2 FQGTGA. The CDR3 is CASSTNTNTEAFF. CDR3 DNA: TGTGCCAGCAGCACAAACACGAACACTGAAGCTTTCTTT.

The CDR3 region has the DNA TGTGCCAGCAGACTTAACAGGGACTACGAGCAGTACTTC. It specifies CASRLNRDYEQYF. This chain joins TRBV27 and TRBJ2-7, with D perhaps TRBD1 (6 bases). This CDR3 comprises 13 residues. Trimming shortened V by 6 bases and J by 3 bases, and 12 bases separated the two germline ends. In germline, CDR1 is MNHEY, CDR2 SMNVEV (reference sequence).

The chain has TRBV6-2 or TRBV6-3 and TRBJ1-2; D perhaps matches TRBD1 (5 bases). Per germline, CDR1 MNHEY and CDR2 SVGEGT. The CDR3 sequence is 15 residues long. The V gene lost 2 bases and the J gene lost 3 bases, with 13 bases spanning the gap. Here the CDR3 DNA reads TGTGCCAGCAGTTACAGGCCGGGGCAGGACTATGGCTACACCTTC. Amino acid sequence: CASSYRPGQDYGYTF.

J is TRBJ1-2 and V is TRBV6-4; no definite D call. Germline-derived CDR1 and CDR2 are MRHNA and SNTAGT. The V end was cut by 1 base, the J end by 7 bases, with 7 bases between. The CDR3 extends over 12 amino acids. The CDR3 spells CASSDWGGGYTF. The CDR3 DNA reads TGTGCCAGCAGTGACTGGGGTGGTGGCTACACCTTC.

A single count supports this clone. V usage is TRBV7-9 and J usage is TRBJ1-2; 9 bases are shared with TRBD1. The CDR3 length is 14 residues. CDR1 and CDR2 from the germline V gene are SEHNR and FQNEAQ (reference sequence). Trimming took 5 bases from V and 4 from J; bases not matched to a gene: 5. This chain's CDR3 is CASSPGQGIYGYTF. For the CDR3, the DNA is TGTGCCAGCAGCCCTGGACAGGGGATCTATGGCTACACCTTC.

The chain couples TRBV2 to TRBJ1-5; 9 nucleotides agree with TRBD1. Germline CDR1 and CDR2: SNHLY and FYNNEI. V lost 8 bases to trimming and J lost 7 bases; unmatched junction nucleotides: 15. The CDR3 covers 16 residues. The chain's CDR3 is CASVGLRGQGRQPQHF. The CDR3 DNA reads TGTGCCAGCGTGGGGCTGAGGGGACAGGGACGGCAGCCCCAGCATTTT.

CDR3 sequence (DNA): TGTGCCAGCAGTTATAGGCTGGGACGGGCTGAAGCTTTCTTT. Amino acids: CASSYRLGRAEAFF. The chain is built from TRBV27 and TRBJ1-1; D is possibly TRBD1 (5 bases). The V gene's germline CDR1 is MNHEY and CDR2 SMNVEV (reference sequence). V gave up 4 bases and J gave up 6 bases, with 15 bases separating them. The CDR3 extends over 14 amino acids.

The V gene is TRBV5-8, the J gene TRBJ2-7; TRBD1 agrees at 11 bases. Germline V CDR1 and CDR2: SGHTS, YDEGEE. The V and J ends lost 2 bases and 1 base, in that order; junction bases with no gene match: 8. CDR3 length: 17 residues. CDR3 sequence reads: CASSFIVGQGDSYEQYF. CDR3 nucleotide sequence: TGTGCCAGCAGCTTTATTGTGGGACAGGGGGATTCCTACGAGCAGTACTTC.

V usage is TRBV18 and J usage is TRBJ2-7; D is possibly TRBD1 (7 bases). The V gene's germline CDR1 is KGHSH and CDR2 LQKENI. Deletions cut 1 base from V and 4 bases from J, with 17 bases between. The CDR3 contains 16 residues. The CDR3 region is CASSPLGAGGIYEQYF. In DNA form, the CDR3 reads TGTGCCAGCTCACCACTCGGGGCAGGGGGGATTTACGAGCAGTACTTC.

This clone was recorded a few times. The chain joins TRBV12-3 or TRBV12-4 to TRBJ1-1; 9 nucleotides line up with TRBD1. The V segment lost 5 bases and the J segment 7 bases; nucleotides outside the gene matches: 2. CDR3 size: 12 residues. The CDR3 region is CASSPDRGEAFF. DNA for the CDR3: TGTGCCAGCAGTCCGGACAGGGGTGAAGCTTTCTTT.